These T cell receptor beta chains were read from a single sample in a study of neurological immune-mediated disorders. MiXCR, run by TCRdb on the 5' RACE reads, gives a single entry per CDR3 protein. Of 35,000 to 40,000 distinct CDR3 sequences detected, more than 9.5% appear once; the ten largest clones hold around 4%. Sequencing was done on a sample of PBMCs. These receptors all stem from a man aged 55 to 70 with HTLV-1-associated myelopathy (HAM/TSP). CDR3s include the opening cysteine and the closing phenylalanine or tryptophan. Fields, in order: J gene, D gene, CDR3 length, V gene, clone size, CDR3 DNA, CDR3 protein. D genes are given only for firm matches. Where a row states a size, it is once, few, many or the class of an expanded clone; other rows omit it.

TRBJ1-2 | . | 13 | TRBV20-1 | many | TGCAGTGCTAGAGTGGGGACGAGCTATGGCTACACCTTC | CSARVGTSYGYTF
TRBJ1-1 | . | 13 | TRBV20-1 | many | TGCAGTGCCGCGGACCCGATGAACACTGAAGCTTTCTTT | CSAADPMNTEAFF
TRBJ2-3 | . | 12 | TRBV20-1 | medium-sized | TGCAGTGCCACCCTGGAGGGAGATACGCAGTATTTT | CSATLEGDTQYF
TRBJ2-7 | TRBD2 | 14 | TRBV9 | many | TGTGCCAGCAACCCGGGCGGGAGGGCCTACGAGCAGTACTTC | CASNPGGRAYEQYF
TRBJ2-3 | . | 14 | TRBV12-5 | . | TGTGCTAGTGGCTTAGGCGGGAAGGGAGATACGCAGTATTTT | CASGLGGKGDTQYF
TRBJ2-1 | TRBD2 | 15 | TRBV19 | many | TGTGCCAGTAGTCGGACTAGCGGGACTTACAATGAGCAGTTCTTC | CASSRTSGTYNEQFF
TRBJ1-6 | TRBD1 | 14 | TRBV5-1 | . | TGCGCCAGCAGCTTACGACAGGGGAATTCACCCCTCCACTTT | CASSLRQGNSPLHF
TRBJ2-1 | . | 12 | TRBV29-1 | many | TGCAGCGTTGGTCCTCGGGATGGTGAGCAGTTCTTC | CSVGPRDGEQFF
TRBJ2-7 | . | 11 | TRBV5-1 | many | TGCGCCAGCAAGGGGGAAAACGAGCAGTACTTC | CASKGENEQYF
TRBJ1-2 | . | 16 | TRBV5-1 | many | TGCGCCAGCAGCTTGGACGTCGGAGGGCTAGGGGATGGCTACACCTTC | CASSLDVGGLGDGYTF
TRBJ2-6 | . | 18 | TRBV5-8 | many | TGTGCCAGCAGCTTTGTTGGACATACCAGAACTGGGGCCAACGTCCTGACTTTC | CASSFVGHTRTGANVLTF
TRBJ2-1 | TRBD2 | 17 | TRBV5-1 | many | TGCGCCAGCAGCCCCCTACCGGGACTAGCGGGAGAGAATGAGCAGTTCTTC | CASSPLPGLAGENEQFF
TRBJ2-1 | TRBD2 | 16 | TRBV20-1 | many | TGCAGTGCTATGGGACTAGCGGGAGAGAAGTTAAATGAGCAGTTCTTC | CSAMGLAGEKLNEQFF
TRBJ2-1 | TRBD2 | 15 | TRBV14 | . | TGTGCCAGCAGCCAATGGGCGGGAGGGCCGAATGAGCAGTTCTTC | CASSQWAGGPNEQFF
TRBJ1-3 | . | 16 | TRBV20-1 | many | TGCAGTGCTAAAAAGACAGGCCCCCTTGCTGGAAACACCATATATTTT | CSAKKTGPLAGNTIYF
TRBJ1-4 | . | 16 | TRBV20-1 | many | TGCAGTGCTCGGGACGGGAGGTCCCGTTTTGGAGAAAAACTGTTTTTT | CSARDGRSRFGEKLFF
TRBJ1-1 | . | 15 | TRBV12-3/TRBV12-4 | many | TGTGCCAGCAGTTCGTCGTGGGGGAAGAACACTGAAGCTTTCTTT | CASSSSWGKNTEAFF
TRBJ2-7 | . | 15 | TRBV2 | . | TGTGCCATTAGTGAAGAGGGGGAGGGCCTCCGCGAGCAGTACTTC | CAISEEGEGLREQYF
TRBJ2-7 | . | 15 | TRBV15 | many | TGTGCCACCAGCGGGACCGGGACGGCGGGTGTCAAGCAGTACTTC | CATSGTGTAGVKQYF
TRBJ2-1 | TRBD1 | 15 | TRBV20-1 | . | TGCAGTGCTAGACCCGCAGGGGGCCTAGGCAATGAGCAGTTCTTC | CSARPAGGLGNEQFF
TRBJ1-4 | . | 17 | TRBV5-1 | many | TGCGCCAGCAGCTTACAAGGACAGCCTGCAACTAATGAAAAACTGTTTTTT | CASSLQGQPATNEKLFF
TRBJ2-7 | . | 16 | TRBV20-1 | many | TGCAGTGCTAGAGTCGAAACCGGGACGCCGGCCTACGAGCAGTACTTC | CSARVETGTPAYEQYF
TRBJ2-7 | . | 15 | TRBV9 | many | TGTGCCAGCAGCCCAGATGGATTGGGGTTGGGAGAGCAGTACTTC | CASSPDGLGLGEQYF
TRBJ2-3 | TRBD2 | 17 | TRBV12-3/TRBV12-4 | many | TGTGCCAGCAGTTTAGCCGCCCAAACCAGACTAGCACATACGCAGTATTTT | CASSLAAQTRLAHTQYF
TRBJ1-6 | TRBD1 | 16 | TRBV20-1 | many | TGCAGTGCTAGAGTCCCCGGGACAGGATCAAATTCACCCCTCCACTTT | CSARVPGTGSNSPLHF
TRBJ2-7 | TRBD2 | 15 | TRBV6-2/TRBV6-3 | many | TGTGCCAGCAGTTGGGGACTAGCGGGAGTTTCCGAGCAGTACTTC | CASSWGLAGVSEQYF
TRBJ2-1 | TRBD1 | 16 | TRBV12-3/TRBV12-4 | many | TGTGCCAGCAGTTTTCTAGACAGGGCCTCCTACAATGAGCAGTTCTTC | CASSFLDRASYNEQFF
TRBJ1-5 | . | 13 | TRBV20-1 | many | TGCAGTACCAGTCGGGGGAACAATCAGCCCCAGCATTTT | CSTSRGNNQPQHF
TRBJ2-5 | TRBD1 | 14 | TRBV12-3/TRBV12-4 | many | TGTGCCAGCAGCGTATCGACAGGGGGGGAGACCCAGTACTTC | CASSVSTGGETQYF
TRBJ2-2 | TRBD2 | 16 | TRBV20-1 | many | TGCAGTGCTAGACAGGGCAATAGCGGGAGTCCCGGGGAGCTGTTTTTT | CSARQGNSGSPGELFF
TRBJ1-2 | . | 14 | TRBV5-6 | many | TGTGCCAGCAGCTTGAGGGGTCGGAACTATGGCTACACCTTC | CASSLRGRNYGYTF
TRBJ2-1 | . | 16 | TRBV28 | . | TGTGCCAGCAGTTCCCTAAGTCCCCCCTATTTCAATGAGCAGTTCTTC | CASSSLSPPYFNEQFF
TRBJ2-3 | . | 17 | TRBV6-2/TRBV6-3 | medium-sized | TGTGCCAGCACCCCTGGGATCCACAGCCGGACGACAGATACGCAGTATTTT | CASTPGIHSRTTDTQYF
TRBJ2-7 | . | 15 | TRBV15 | many | TGTGCCACCAGCAGAGATAACGCCCAGGGGTACGAGCAGTACTTC | CATSRDNAQGYEQYF
TRBJ1-4 | TRBD1 | 14 | TRBV12-3/TRBV12-4 | many | TGTGCCAGCAGGGGGGACAGTCATAATGAAAAACTGTTTTTT | CASRGDSHNEKLFF
TRBJ2-3 | TRBD2 | 17 | TRBV7-2 | many | TGTGCCAGCAGCTCTAGGACTAGCGGGAGGGCTGCAGATACGCAGTATTTT | CASSSRTSGRAADTQYF
TRBJ1-1 | TRBD1 | 16 | TRBV6-6 | many | TGTGCCAGCAGTTCACCTCCGACAGGGCACGGTTCTGAAGCTTTCTTT | CASSSPPTGHGSEAFF
TRBJ2-7 | . | 15 | TRBV9 | many | TGTGCCAGCAGCGTAGGCAGTCTTGGGACCTACGAGCAGTACTTC | CASSVGSLGTYEQYF